Below, 6 T cell receptor beta chains from the same sample are listed, as sequenced in a study of blood T cells in healthy people across ages. Through a sample-barcoded 5' primer and a J-beta primer mix, a second PCR was run for about 6 to 11 cycles. A single record per CDR3 protein comes from TCRdb applying MiXCR to the 5' RACE reads. The sample contains about 1,400,000 distinct CDR3 sequences, 59% of which appear only once. What was sequenced was blood. The origin of the receptors is a young man in good health.

At least ten counts were recorded for this clonotype. The rearrangement joins TRBV7-7 to TRBJ2-6; D possibly corresponds to TRBD2 (5 bases). Germline-derived CDR1 and CDR2 are SSHAT and FNYEAQ (reference sequence). Trimming left V 5 bases short and J 3 bases short, with 11 bases between. The CDR3 sequence is 15 residues long. The CDR3 coding sequence is TGTGCCAGCAGCCAAGGAGGATTTGGGGCCAACGTCCTGACTTTC. It codes for CASSQGGFGANVLTF.

The chain is built from TRBV27 and TRBJ2-3, with D tentatively TRBD2 (6 bases). V lost 5 bases and J 0 bases, leaving 12 bases between the germline ends. Looked up from germline, CDR1 is MNHEY and CDR2 is SMNVEV (reference sequence). This CDR3 has 15 amino acids. The CDR3 loop is CASSDGGYSTDTQYF. CDR3 in DNA: TGTGCCAGCAGTGACGGAGGGTATAGCACAGATACGCAGTATTTT.

This clonotype showed up just a few times. This chain connects TRBV4-2 to TRBJ2-7, with unresolved D. Trimming stripped 0 bases from V and 3 bases from J, with 6 bases between. The germline V gene encodes CDR1 LGHNA and CDR2 YNFKEQ. CDR3 length: 13 amino acids. CDR3 in amino acids: CASSQEAYYEQYF. CDR3 in DNA: TGTGCCAGCAGCCAAGAAGCCTACTACGAGCAGTACTTC.

This chain joins TRBV20-1 and TRBJ2-1; 12 bases agree with TRBD2. With 5 bases clipped from V and 2 bases from J, the junction kept 1 base outside the gene matches. This CDR3 comprises 14 residues. The germline gives CDR1 DFQATT, CDR2 SNEGSKA (reference sequence). Written as DNA, the CDR3 is TGCAGTGCTCTAGCGGGAGGGGCCTACAATGAGCAGTTCTTC. Protein product: CSALAGGAYNEQFF.

The V call is TRBV4-1, the J call TRBJ2-2; the D gene is possibly TRBD1 (6 bases). V lost 2 bases, J lost 8 bases, and 12 bases lay in between. Germline V gives CDR1 MGHRA, CDR2 YSYEKL. The CDR3 is 14 amino acids. In DNA, the CDR3 is TGCGCCAGCAGCCAAACTACAGGGTCGGGGGAGCTGTTTTTT. Amino acids: CASSQTTGSGELFF.

This clonotype was detected once. The J gene is TRBJ2-1, the V gene TRBV4-1, with D tentatively TRBD1 (6 bases). The closer fit of TRBJ2-7 to the DNA end suggests the J call may be wrong. Germline V CDR1 and CDR2: MGHRA, YSYEKL. The CDR3 runs 14 residues. CDR3 DNA sequence: TGCGCCAGCAGCCCGAAAGGGGGAACCTACGAGCAGTACTTC. Residues: CASSPKGGTYEQYF.